The 14 T cell receptor beta chains given below trace back to one sample, sequenced in a study of T cell responses to AZD1222 COVID-19 vaccine (dated by TCRdb to 2020 to 2022). What this sample's time point label stands for: baseline before first vaccination. Library preparation was by the immunoSEQ multiplex PCR assay. The table was pulled from immuneACCESS by TCRdb, which kept in-frame rearrangements only. Such tables lose some clones; where checked, under half of the loss comes from unresolved V genes, and the rest has no known cause. The sample yields 100,000 to 110,000 clones; about 86% were counted once. Jointly, the top ten make up more than 15% of the sample. This sample comprised peripheral blood, obtained on day 0 of AZD1222 vaccination. The receptors here all came from an adult in good health.

V is TRBV10-3 and J is TRBJ1-6; 7 nucleotides agree with TRBD1. CDR1 ENHRY and CDR2 SYGVKD come from the germline V gene. The CDR3 is 13 amino acids. With 9 bases clipped from V and 7 bases from J, the junction kept 6 bases outside the gene matches. This CDR3 is CAIQTGLNSPLHF. The CDR3 bases are TGTGCCATTCAGACAGGGTTGAATTCACCCCTCCACTTT.

V gene TRBV19 combines with J gene TRBJ1-5, with D possibly being TRBD1 (5 bases). The length of the CDR3 is 14 residues. Trimming took 7 bases from V and 6 from J, leaving 16 bases between them. Germline V gene data show CDR1 as LNHDA and CDR2 as SQIVND (reference sequence). The CDR3 DNA reads TGTGCCAGTAACATACCAGGGATTCGTCAGCCCCAGCATTTT. It is translated as CASNIPGIRQPQHF.

The rearrangement uses TRBV7-3 and TRBJ1-1, with 7 bases lining up with TRBD1. V lost 4 bases, J lost 4 bases, and 3 bases stayed unmatched. The CDR3 is 13 residues long. CDR1 and CDR2 (germline): SGHTA, FQGTGA. This chain's CDR3 is CASSSRTGTEAFF. In nucleotides, the CDR3 is TGTGCCAGCAGCTCCCGGACAGGCACTGAAGCTTTCTTT.

The chain couples TRBV7-9 to TRBJ2-5, with D possibly matching TRBD2 (5 bases). The CDR3 spans 11 residues. The V gene's germline CDR1 is SEHNR and CDR2 FQNEAQ (reference sequence). V lost 5 bases to trimming and J lost 5 bases, with 6 bases between them. CDR3 in amino acids: CASSPGETQYF. CDR3 sequence (DNA): TGTGCCAGCAGCCCGGGGGAGACCCAGTACTTC.

This sequence joins TRBV6-5 and TRBJ1-4; 8 bases agree with TRBD1. Germline V gene data show CDR1 as MNHEY and CDR2 as SVGAGI. After removal of 4 bases from V and 6 bases from J, the junction contained 4 bases not matched to a gene. The CDR3 is 14 amino acids. The CDR3 region has the DNA TGTGCCAGCAGTTGGGTGACAGGGGATGAAAAACTGTTTTTT. Translation gives CASSWVTGDEKLFF.

This chain connects TRBV12-3 or TRBV12-4 to TRBJ1-1, with no clear D. Trimming pared 4 bases from V and 1 base from J, leaving 4 bases between. The CDR3 loop spans 12 amino acids. The CDR3 sequence is CASSYRNTEAFF. In nucleotides, the CDR3 is TGTGCCAGCAGTTACAGGAACACTGAAGCTTTCTTT.

The chain recombines TRBV7-6 with TRBJ2-1; TRBD2 aligns across 8 bases. Germline V gene lookup returns CDR1 SGHVS and CDR2 FNYEAQ. V was pared by 2 bases and J by 1 base, with 4 bases of the junction left unmatched. The CDR3 length is 16 residues. In nucleotides, the CDR3 is TGTGCCAGCAGCTTAAGCGGGAGCTTATCCTACAATGAGCAGTTCTTC. Amino acid sequence: CASSLSGSLSYNEQFF.

This clone came up a few times. J is TRBJ2-7 and V is TRBV11-2; D might be TRBD1 (5 bases). The CDR3 length is 15 residues. Germline values: CDR1 SGHAT, CDR2 FQNNGV. Trimming pared 8 bases from V and 6 bases from J, leaving 23 bases between. For the CDR3, the DNA is TGTGCCAGCTCCAAACCCGGACACGGAATGGGCGAGCAGTACTTC. This codes for CASSKPGHGMGEQYF.

J is TRBJ2-5 and V is TRBV5-5; D perhaps matches TRBD1 (6 bases). This CDR3 contains 13 residues. V shed 4 bases and J shed 3 bases, with 10 bases lying between them. Per the germline V gene, CDR1 is SGHKS and CDR2 is YYEKEE (reference sequence). The CDR3 region has the DNA TGTGCCAGCAGCGCACAGGGAAAAGAGACCCAGTACTTC. It specifies CASSAQGKETQYF.

V is TRBV5-8 and J is TRBJ2-1; 9 bases are a match to TRBD2. The length of the CDR3 is 18 residues. Germline trimming cut 1 base from V and 5 bases from J; bases unmatched to any gene: 13. Germline V CDR1 and CDR2: SGHTS, YDEGEE. The CDR3 reads CASSLQVVFAGGDNEQFF. DNA for the CDR3: TGTGCCAGCAGCTTGCAGGTGGTTTTTGCGGGAGGGGACAATGAGCAGTTCTTC. Full variable domain (rest looked up from reference TRBV5-8 and TRBJ2-1): EAGVTQSPTHLIKTRGQQATLRCSPISGHTSVYWYQQALGLGLQFLLWYDEGEERNRGNFPPRFSGRQFPNYSSELNVNALELEDSALYLCASSLQVVFAGGDNEQFFGPGTRLTVL.

The chain carries TRBV29-1 and TRBJ2-3; D is undetermined. The CDR3 totals 12 residues. V lost 8 bases to trimming and J lost 4 bases, with 13 bases between them. The germline CDR1 and CDR2 sequences are SQVTM and ANQGSEA. DNA of the CDR3: TGCAGCATCCCTCGGCCGGCAGATACGCAGTATTTT. It encodes CSIPRPADTQYF.

This sequence joins TRBV2 and TRBJ1-4; D ambiguous. The germline V gene has CDR1 SNHLY and CDR2 FYNNEI. The CDR3 totals 13 residues. Trimming took off 6 bases at V and 4 bases at J, with 9 bases between the two ends. In nucleotides, the CDR3 is TGTGCCAGCAGGGACGGAGATAATGAAAAACTGTTTTTT. It translates to CASRDGDNEKLFF.

CDR3 region: CASSLVPGVGDEQFF. The CDR3 nucleotides read TGCGCCAGCAGCTTGGTCCCGGGAGTAGGCGATGAGCAGTTCTTC. The J gene is TRBJ2-1, the V gene TRBV5-1; a possible D gene is TRBD2 (6 bases). The CDR3 contains 15 residues. The ends were cut back, 0 bases at V and 8 bases at J, with 15 bases in the middle. Germline loops: CDR1 SGHRS, CDR2 YFSETQ.

The chain has TRBV5-8 and TRBJ2-7; D is ambiguous. CDR1 and CDR2 from the germline V gene are SGHTS and YDEGEE. Trimming pared 1 base from V and 2 bases from J, leaving 13 bases between. The CDR3 has 15 residues. The CDR3 here is CASSLFLGLTYEQYF. The DNA of the CDR3 is TGTGCCAGCAGCTTGTTCTTGGGGTTGACCTACGAGCAGTACTTC.